This T cell receptor beta chain came from a study of Ad26.COV2.S vaccination and SARS-CoV-2 variants. Study-wide background: The study gave Ad26.COV2.S intramuscularly, once or twice 56 days apart.

Stated treatment: around 19 received Ad26.COV2.S at low or high dose, single or two shots; about 5 received placebo; per-sample allocation not given. Samples analyzed were those drawn on day 63 after the first vaccine or placebo injection. Immunization relied on an Ad26 vector, which expressed Wuhan-strain SARS-CoV-2 spike. Assay used: immunoSEQ multiplex PCR; TCRdb lists only in-frame clones, some missing. The sample gives some 290,000 clones, 70% to 90% of which show up once; more than 1.5% is in the top ten. Trimming stripped 2 bases from V and 4 bases from J, with 8 bases between. There are 14 residues in the CDR3. The V gene's germline CDR1 is SGHVS and CDR2 FQNEAQ. Study observations and caveats: Comparability of non-spike TCR breadth was observed across vaccine and placebo recipients.

About this clone: Its cognate antigen is unknown.

This material consisted of peripheral blood, taken in a trial of Ad26.COV2.S vaccine versus placebo. This TCR derives from a person between 18 and 60 years old who received the Ad26.COV2.S COVID-19 vaccine or a placebo. The chain recombines TRBV7-8 with TRBJ1-4; D unclear. The CDR3 DNA follows: TGTGCCAGCAGCTTAAGTGGCCTTAATGAAAAACTGTTTTTT. This sequence encodes CASSLSGLNEKLFF.